Listed here is a single TCR beta chain. Isolated RNA was reverse transcribed in full, so expressed TCRB transcripts were sequenced. Libraries were prepared by immunoSEQ multiplex PCR; TCRdb keeps only in-frame clonotypes and omits some of them. The sample records 150,000 or so clones, under 60% being singletons. The sample is drawn from a study of beta chain features in type 1 diabetes. Sequencing was done on a sample of Tregs from blood. The sequence came from a man younger than 35 in good health.

Written as DNA, the CDR3 is TGCGCCAGCAGCCTCCGACAGGGGTTGAACGAGCAGTACTTC. Residues: CASSLRQGLNEQYF. The V call is TRBV4-1, the J call TRBJ2-7, with 8 bases aligning to TRBD1. The V gene end was trimmed by 4 bases and the J gene end by 5 bases; junction bases not matched to a gene: 7. The CDR3 has 14 amino acids. From germline, CDR1 is MGHRA and CDR2 YSYEKL.